The sequence of this T cell receptor (beta chain) was determined in a study of CDR3 diversity in severe acne. TCRdb independently ran MiXCR on the PCR reads; one entry per CDR3 protein. The table has roughly 100,000 distinct CDR3 sequences, roughly 51% seen once. The sample comprised blood. The source is a male donor with acne.

The CDR3: CSAKGLAGGGELFF. DNA for the CDR3: TGCAGTGCCAAGGGACTAGCGGGAGGAGGGGAGCTGTTTTTT. The chain couples TRBV20-1 to TRBJ2-2, with 15 positions matching TRBD2. Per the germline V gene, CDR1 is DFQATT and CDR2 is SNEGSKA (reference sequence). The CDR3 totals 14 residues. V lost 6 bases to trimming and J lost 8 bases; unmatched junction nucleotides: 4.